This entry lists 17 T cell receptor beta chains sequenced from one sample in a study of T cells after yellow fever vaccination (dated by TCRdb to the late 2010s). What the treatment or condition label conveys for this sample: live attenuated yellow fever vaccine strain. Library construction relied on 5' RACE. The instrument was an Illumina HiSeq 2500. TCRdb redid the processing of the public reads, applying fastp at Q25 and MiXCR, and retained in-frame beta chains. Every CDR3 protein is listed once, alongside the most common genes and DNA of its rows. The sample includes around 70,000 distinct CDR3 sequences, with more than 5.5% observed a single time. The ten most abundant clones make up under 45% of the sample. The specimen was CD8+ T cells sorted from PBMCs, collected 5 days after the first yellow fever vaccination. The receptors originated from a man aged 18 to 30 who received the YFV17D yellow fever vaccine.

This clonotype was recorded many times. The gene calls are TRBV9 and TRBJ1-1; D is unclear. This CDR3 has 14 amino acids. Germline CDR1 reads SGDLS; CDR2 reads YYNGEE. Trimming cost V 0 bases and J 0 bases, with 6 bases left between them. The DNA for the CDR3 is TGTGCCAGCAGCGTAGACCGGGTGAACACTGAAGCTTTCTTT. Translating gives CASSVDRVNTEAFF.

Only a few counts were recorded for this clonotype. The chain is built from TRBV11-2 and TRBJ2-4; D is possibly TRBD1 or TRBD2 (6 bases each). With 0 bases removed from V and 0 bases from J, the gap between germline ends came to 24 bases. This CDR3 has 21 residues. Germline loops: CDR1 SGHAT, CDR2 FQNNGV. CDR3 in DNA: TGTGCCAGCAGCTTAGAGGGGCGGGGACACGGGATTCTCCTAGCCAAAAACATTCAGTACTTC. This translates into CASSLEGRGHGILLAKNIQYF.

This clonotype has more than one count but fewer than ten. The chain carries TRBV29-1 and TRBJ1-5; 7 bases match TRBD1. The trim removed 4 bases at V and 3 bases at J, leaving 3 bases unmatched. The CDR3 has 13 residues. Per germline, CDR1 SQVTM and CDR2 ANQGSEA. The CDR3, as DNA: TGCAGCGTTGGGGGACAGAACAATCAGCCCCAGCATTTT. Translated, it gives CSVGGQNNQPQHF. The full variable domain, its missing parts supplied by reference TRBV29-1 and TRBJ1-5, is SAVISQKPSRDICQRGTSLTIQCQVDSQVTMMFWYRQQPGQSLTLIATANQGSEATYESGFVIDKFPISRPNLTFSTLTVSNMSPEDSSIYLCSVGGQNNQPQHFGDGTRLSIL.

This clonotype was found many times. The chain couples TRBV28 to TRBJ2-5; TRBD2 matches 14 bases. CDR1 is MDHEN and CDR2 is SYDVKM in the germline V gene. V lost 3 bases, J lost 1 base, and 16 bases stayed unmatched. This CDR3 is 21 amino acids long. In nucleotides, the CDR3 is TGTGCCAGCAGTTTGGGGGCGCCGGGACTAGCGGGGGCTTACCTCCAAGAGACCCAGTACTTC. Residues: CASSLGAPGLAGAYLQETQYF. Filled out from reference TRBV28 and TRBJ2-5, the complete variable domain reads DVKVTQSSRYLVKRTGEKVFLECVQDMDHENMFWYRQDPGLGLRLIYFSYDVKMKEKGDIPEGYSVSREKKERFSLILESASTNQTSMYLCASSLGAPGLAGAYLQETQYFGPGTRLLVL.

The rearrangement joins TRBV19 to TRBJ2-2, with 10 bases identical to TRBD2. Trimming took 6 bases from V and 9 from J; bases not matched to a gene: 16. This CDR3 has 17 residues. From germline, CDR1 is LNHDA and CDR2 SQIVND (reference sequence). Here the CDR3 reads CASRSLAGENEQRELFF. The CDR3 nucleotides are TGTGCCAGTAGAAGTCTAGCGGGGGAAAACGAGCAGAGGGAGCTGTTTTTT.

This clonotype was recorded at least ten times. The V call is TRBV20-1, the J call TRBJ1-2; D unresolved. CDR3 size: 15 residues. Trimming stripped 0 bases from V and 0 bases from J, with 11 bases between. Germline assignment: CDR1 DFQATT and CDR2 SNEGSKA (reference sequence). CDR3 DNA: TGCAGTGCTAGAGATTCCGGGATAACTAACTATGGCTACACCTTC. Encoded protein: CSARDSGITNYGYTF.

The genes are TRBV19 and TRBJ2-1; D uncertain. The CDR3 sequence is 15 residues long. Between the trimmed V and J ends, which lost 0 bases and 6 bases, there was a span of 12 bases. The germline V gene encodes CDR1 LNHDA and CDR2 SQIVND (reference sequence). The CDR3 sequence: CASSIDGRVANEQFF. As DNA, the CDR3 is TGTGCCAGTAGTATAGATGGACGGGTTGCCAATGAGCAGTTCTTC.

This chain uses TRBV3-1 with TRBJ2-1, with TRBD2 matching 10 bases. Germline CDR1 reads LGHDT; CDR2 reads YNNKEL (reference sequence). The CDR3 is 19 amino acids. The trim removed 3 bases at V and 3 bases at J, leaving 14 bases unmatched. The CDR3 sequence: CASSQQISGTSEFYNEQFF. The DNA for the CDR3 is TGTGCCAGCAGCCAGCAGATCAGTGGGACTAGCGAGTTCTACAATGAGCAGTTCTTC.

This clonotype was found many times. CDR3 protein: CASSLIVWGARDTGELFF. CDR3 sequence (DNA): TGTGCCAGCAGCTTAATTGTATGGGGGGCGCGAGACACCGGGGAGCTGTTTTTT. J is TRBJ2-2 and V is TRBV11-2; either TRBD1 or TRBD2 may fit D (6 bases each). V gave up 2 bases and J gave up 3 bases, with 19 bases separating them. The CDR3 runs 18 residues. The V gene's germline CDR1 is SGHAT and CDR2 FQNNGV. The whole variable domain, remainder taken from reference TRBV11-2 and TRBJ2-2, is EAGVAQSPRYKIIEKRQSVAFWCNPISGHATLYWYQQILGQGPKLLIQFQNNGVVDDSQLPKDRFSAERLKGVDSTLKIQPAKLEDSAVYLCASSLIVWGARDTGELFFGEGSRLTVL.

This rearrangement joins TRBV19 to TRBJ2-7; 9 bases line up with TRBD1. CDR1 and CDR2 (germline): LNHDA, SQIVND (reference sequence). The CDR3 covers 15 residues. J lost 3 bases, V lost 5 bases, and 8 bases had no gene match. The CDR3 region has the DNA TGTGCCAGTAGTGCCGGGACAGGGAGTCTCTACGAGCAGTACTTC. Translated: CASSAGTGSLYEQYF.

This clonotype was seen a few times. The chain employs TRBV4-1 and TRBJ2-1; no clear D gene. The CDR3 spans 17 residues. V gave up 0 bases and J gave up 0 bases, with 12 bases separating them. The germline V gene has CDR1 MGHRA and CDR2 YSYEKL. The CDR3 DNA follows: TGCGCCAGCAGCCAAGAGGGTATAATGAGCTCCTACAATGAGCAGTTCTTC. Translation: CASSQEGIMSSYNEQFF.

V gene TRBV4-3 combines with J gene TRBJ1-1; D is undetermined. V was shortened by 6 bases and J by 1 base, with 9 bases between the two germline ends. The CDR3 contains 13 residues. Germline V gives CDR1 LGHNA, CDR2 YSLEER. The CDR3 is CASSGSPNTEAFF. CDR3 DNA: TGCGCCAGCAGTGGTTCCCCGAACACTGAAGCTTTCTTT.

The chain uses TRBV11-2 and TRBJ2-3; 14 bases match TRBD2. The J segment lost 5 bases and the V segment lost 4 bases, leaving 8 bases of the junction unmatched. This CDR3 region has 17 residues. Germline CDR1 SGHAT, CDR2 FQNNGV. The CDR3 protein is CASSYGTSGGTVDTQYF. CDR3 DNA sequence: TGTGCCAGCAGCTACGGGACTAGCGGGGGTACGGTAGATACGCAGTATTTT.

In this sample, this clonotype turned up a few times. The chain uses TRBV4-3 and TRBJ2-7; the match to TRBD2 covers 10 bases. This CDR3 region has 14 residues. Per germline, CDR1 LGHNA and CDR2 YSLEER. J lost 4 bases, V lost 3 bases, and 3 bases had no gene match. This chain's CDR3 is CASSQFSGGYEQYF. Here the CDR3 DNA reads TGCGCCAGCAGCCAGTTTAGCGGGGGGTACGAGCAGTACTTC.

This clonotype has more than one count but fewer than ten. The V gene is TRBV25-1, the J gene TRBJ2-5; TRBD2 might be the D (6 bases). The germline V gene encodes CDR1 MGHDK and CDR2 SYGVNS. The CDR3 is 14 residues long. V was shortened by 2 bases and J by 5 bases, with 12 bases between the two germline ends. DNA of the CDR3: TGTGCCAGCAGTGAAATGGCAGGAGGGGAGACCCAGTACTTC. Translation: CASSEMAGGETQYF. Filled out from reference TRBV25-1 and TRBJ2-5, the complete variable domain reads EADIYQTPRYLVIGTGKKITLECSQTMGHDKMYWYQQDPGMELHLIHYSYGVNSTEKGDLSSESTVSRIRTEHFPLTLESARPSHTSQYLCASSEMAGGETQYFGPGTRLLVL.

This clonotype was observed many times. The V call is TRBV12-3 or TRBV12-4, the J call TRBJ1-2; D is uncertain. CDR3 size: 13 residues. V was pared by 2 bases and J by 5 bases, with 9 bases between. CDR3 loop: CASSLSVAYGYTF. The CDR3 region has the DNA TGTGCCAGCAGTTTAAGTGTGGCGTATGGCTACACCTTC.

The chain recombines TRBV9 with TRBJ1-5; D ambiguous. Trimming pared 0 bases from V and 5 bases from J, leaving 6 bases between. CDR1 and CDR2 (germline): SGDLS, YYNGEE. The CDR3 totals 13 residues. DNA for the CDR3: TGTGCCAGCAGCGTAGCCCCCGATCAGCCCCAGCATTTT. Amino acid sequence: CASSVAPDQPQHF.